The clone carrying this T cell receptor (beta chain) was counted ten times or more. Its antigen is not known. Time point meaning: newly diagnosed GD, antithyroid drugs for less than 3 months. Preparation of the TCR library used RNA extracted from PBMCs. This CDR3 has 16 amino acids. Trimming took 3 bases from V and 0 from J; bases not matched to a gene: 10. CDR1 is DFQATT, CDR2 SNEGSKA, per germline (reference sequence). In building TCR beta libraries, iRepertoire HTBI primers were used together with Arm-PCR of CDR3 regions. TCRdb ran MiXCR on the multiplex PCR reads and lists one entry per CDR3 protein. The data contain about 530,000 distinct CDR3 sequences, about 16% of them singletons. This entry is derived from a study of regulatory T cells in long-lasting Graves disease. General study points: Persistent Graves' disease cases displayed lower TCR diversity than newly diagnosed ones. Newly diagnosed patients shared about a thousand public clonotypes; persistent patients shared a few thousand.

The sample was also reused in another study, on T cells in Graves' hyperthyroidism and ophthalmopathy. That publication notes: Each patient was aged 18 to 65 and had newly diagnosed hyperthyroidism of under 2 months' duration. Ophthalmopathy was identified by the model a median 6.5 months ahead of onset.

The chain recombines TRBV20-1 with TRBJ2-7; 8 bases are shared with TRBD2. This clonotype was sampled from a woman aged 35-65 years with Graves disease. The source was peripheral blood mononuclear cells (PBMCs), collected at new diagnosis, from a patient treated with antithyroid drugs. CDR3 sequence reads: CSASLFGGGSSYEQYF. The CDR3, as DNA: TGCAGTGCTAGTCTCTTCGGCGGGGGGAGCTCCTACGAGCAGTACTTC.